A single sample is the source of the 27 T cell receptor beta chains below, sequenced in a study of high-grade serous ovarian cancer treatment subgroups. Method: immunoSEQ multiplex PCR; TCRdb's copy keeps in-frame clones and lacks some. The sample carries approximately 36,000 clones, around three quarters recorded once. Tumor samples were taken before definitive surgery or chemotherapy. Sequenced material: tumor tissue. Source of these receptors: a human donor with high-grade serous ovarian cancer.

This chain links TRBV6-1 with TRBJ2-7; 9 positions agree with TRBD1. This CDR3 spans 15 amino acids. Trimming cost V 4 bases and J 6 bases; bases outside gene matches: 10. CDR1 MNHNS and CDR2 SASEGT come from the germline V gene. This chain's CDR3 is CASSVSGTGKVEQYF. In DNA, the CDR3 is TGTGCCAGCAGTGTGTCGGGGACAGGGAAGGTCGAGCAGTACTTC.

This rearrangement joins TRBV10-3 to TRBJ2-7; 9 bases fit TRBD2. V was clipped by 0 bases and J by 1 base; unmatched bases: 1. Germline CDR1 is ENHRY and CDR2 is SYGVKD. This CDR3 has 15 amino acids. The chain's CDR3 is CAISESLAGSYEQYF. The CDR3 nucleotides are TGTGCCATCAGTGAGTCCCTAGCGGGGTCCTACGAGCAGTACTTC.

The J gene is TRBJ2-1, the V gene TRBV7-9; 8 positions agree with TRBD2. After removal of 1 base from V and 9 bases from J, the junction contained 11 bases not matched to a gene. Germline V gives CDR1 SEHNR, CDR2 FQNEAQ (reference sequence). The CDR3 length is 16 residues. The CDR3 loop reads CASSLVRAGAFGEQFF. The CDR3 DNA sequence: TGTGCCAGCAGCTTAGTGCGAGCGGGAGCCTTTGGTGAGCAGTTCTTC.

The J gene is TRBJ1-1, the V gene TRBV19; D remains unclear. The ends were cut back, 7 bases at V and 0 bases at J, with 12 bases in the middle. Germline lookup yields CDR1 LNHDA and CDR2 SQIVND (reference sequence). The CDR3 contains 14 residues. For the CDR3, the DNA is TGTGCCAGTATACGCAAACACCTGAACACTGAAGCTTTCTTT. Translating gives CASIRKHLNTEAFF.

The genes are TRBV27 and TRBJ2-7, with D unclear. The germline V gene has CDR1 MNHEY and CDR2 SMNVEV (reference sequence). The CDR3 is 13 residues long. V was clipped by 0 bases and J by 3 bases, with 6 bases between them. CDR3 loop: CASSLSADYEQYF. The CDR3 DNA sequence: TGTGCCAGCAGTTTATCGGCAGACTACGAGCAGTACTTC.

V is TRBV7-6 and J is TRBJ2-3, with 14 bases matching TRBD2. Germline CDR1 reads SGHVS; CDR2 reads FNYEAQ. The CDR3 runs to 16 residues. The junction had 6 bases not matched to a gene; V was cut back by 5 bases and J by 5 bases. CDR3 nucleotides: TGTGCCAGCAGCCCCGGGACTAGCGGGAGTGGAGATACGCAGTATTTT. It yields the protein CASSPGTSGSGDTQYF.

This chain uses TRBV5-1 with TRBJ2-7, with 7 bases aligning to TRBD1. CDR3 size: 14 residues. CDR1 is SGHRS and CDR2 is YFSETQ in the germline V gene. With V trimmed by 3 bases and J by 2 bases, 5 bases remained unmatched. CDR3: CASSSGTAPYEQYF. CDR3 coding DNA: TGCGCCAGCAGCTCCGGGACAGCCCCCTACGAGCAGTACTTC.

CDR3 DNA sequence: TGTGCCAGCAGCGCCCCAGCGGGAGAGTGGAATGAGCAGTTCTTC. This gives the protein CASSAPAGEWNEQFF. This rearrangement joins TRBV6-5 to TRBJ2-1, with TRBD2 identical over 8 bases. CDR3 length equals 15 residues. Germline V gene data show CDR1 as MNHEY and CDR2 as SVGAGI. With 6 bases clipped from V and 7 bases from J, the junction kept 11 bases outside the gene matches.

J is TRBJ1-3 and V is TRBV7-9; D call uncertain. Germline V gene sequence: CDR1 SEHNR, CDR2 FQNEAQ (reference sequence). Trimming removed 5 bases at V and 0 bases at J, with 17 bases between. This CDR3 spans 17 amino acids. DNA for the CDR3: TGTGCCAGCAGCAGGGCCGCTTCACAGTGCTCTGGAAACACCATATATTTT. It codes for CASSRAASQCSGNTIYF.

A single count supports this clone. The gene calls are TRBV9 and TRBJ2-1; TRBD2 aligns across 12 bases. Per the germline V gene, CDR1 is SGDLS and CDR2 is YYNGEE. Losses at the gene ends were 3 bases for V and 7 bases for J; bases not matched to a gene: 5. CDR3 length: 15 residues. CDR3 DNA: TGTGCCAGCAGCGAGTCTAGCGGGAGGGGTAATGAGCAGTTCTTC. It translates to CASSESSGRGNEQFF.

This chain uses TRBV19 with TRBJ1-4; D not certain. The length of the CDR3 is 12 residues. Germline V lookup: CDR1 LNHDA, CDR2 SQIVND (reference sequence). Trimming stripped 7 bases from V and 15 bases from J, with 18 bases between. CDR3 sequence (DNA): TGTGCCAGTATGTCGACGAGGGAAGTTGTGTTTTTT. It specifies CASMSTREVVFF.

The CDR3 reads CASSPPQGLEQFF. CDR3 nucleotide sequence: TGTGCCAGCTCACCACCCCAGGGGCTTGAGCAGTTCTTC. The chain uses TRBV18 and TRBJ2-1; TRBD1 might be the D (6 bases). CDR1 is KGHSH, CDR2 LQKENI, per germline. This CDR3 has 13 amino acids. V lost 0 bases and J 9 bases, leaving 9 bases between the germline ends.

This clone turned up a few times. The V and J genes are TRBV29-1 and TRBJ1-2, with a weak D call TRBD1 (6 bases). Germline V gives CDR1 SQVTM, CDR2 ANQGSEA. Deletions cut 2 bases from V and 6 bases from J, with 13 bases between. This CDR3 has 13 residues. This CDR3 is CSVERGGGDGYTF. The CDR3 nucleotides are TGCAGCGTTGAACGAGGGGGAGGTGATGGCTACACCTTC.

The rearrangement links TRBV5-1 to TRBJ2-7, with TRBD2 matching over 10 bases. After removal of 0 bases from V and 7 bases from J, the junction contained 7 bases not matched to a gene. CDR1 and CDR2 (germline): SGHRS, YFSETQ. The CDR3 consists of 15 residues. DNA of the CDR3: TGCGCCAGCAGCTTGGCAAGCGGGGGGGGGAAGGAGCAGTACTTC. Its translation: CASSLASGGGKEQYF.

The chain joins TRBV5-6 to TRBJ2-2, with a possible D match to TRBD2 (6 bases). The length of the CDR3 is 16 residues. Germline V gene lookup returns CDR1 SGHDT and CDR2 YYEEEE. Trimming took off 0 bases at V and 6 bases at J, with 15 bases between the two ends. Here the CDR3 reads CASSLVGGNLAGELFF. Here the CDR3 DNA reads TGTGCCAGCAGCTTGGTTGGCGGGAATCTTGCCGGGGAGCTGTTTTTT. The full variable domain, in which reference TRBV5-6 and TRBJ2-2 provide the parts outside the CDR3, is DAGVTQSPTHLIKTRGQQVTLRCSPKSGHDTVSWYQQALGQGPQFIFQYYEEEERQRGNFPDRFSGHQFPNYSSELNVNALLLGDSALYLCASSLVGGNLAGELFFGEGSRLTVL.

V usage is TRBV18 and J usage is TRBJ2-7, with D unresolved. Germline V lookup: CDR1 KGHSH, CDR2 LQKENI. V was pared by 5 bases and J by 2 bases, with 10 bases between. This CDR3 is built from 13 residues. The CDR3 nucleotides read TGTGCCAGCTCAATGGCGGATACCTACGAGCAGTACTTC. The encoded protein is CASSMADTYEQYF.

Concerning this clone: The DNA is omitted, as the CDR3 cannot be located on it reliably, and the CDR3 follows TCRdb's listing. V usage is TRBV30 and J usage is TRBJ1-2. The CDR3 region is 14 residues in length, termini included. CDR1 GTSNPN and CDR2 SVGIG come from the germline V gene (reference sequence). Here the CDR3 reads CAWSVGLGAGPDTF.

V is TRBV7-2 and J is TRBJ2-7, with 7 bases matching TRBD1. CDR1 is SGHTA and CDR2 is FQGNSA in the germline V gene. V lost 3 bases to trimming and J lost 2 bases; unmatched junction nucleotides: 1. The CDR3 loop spans 13 amino acids. As DNA, the CDR3 is TGTGCCAGCAGCTTTGGGACAGCCTACGAGCAGTACTTC. Protein: CASSFGTAYEQYF.

The rearrangement links TRBV19 to TRBJ1-5, with D uncertain. This CDR3 region has 13 residues. V lost 7 bases, J lost 4 bases, and 11 bases lay in between. From germline, CDR1 is LNHDA and CDR2 SQIVND (reference sequence). CDR3 region: CASTGYGNQPQHF. The CDR3 region has the DNA TGTGCCAGTACGGGGTACGGGAATCAGCCCCAGCATTTT.

The rearrangement joins TRBV19 to TRBJ1-5; D remains ambiguous. CDR3 length equals 16 residues. V was clipped by 3 bases and J by 1 base, with 13 bases between them. Germline V gene sequence: CDR1 LNHDA, CDR2 SQIVND (reference sequence). The CDR3, as DNA: TGTGCCAGTAGTATTGAATTTGGAGGGAGCAATCAGCCCCAGCATTTT. This gives the protein CASSIEFGGSNQPQHF.

The chain joins TRBV29-1 to TRBJ2-1; tentative D call: TRBD2 (5 bases). V was trimmed by 4 bases and J by 4 bases, leaving 14 bases between them. The CDR3 is made up of 14 amino acids. Germline assignment: CDR1 SQVTM and CDR2 ANQGSEA. The CDR3 sequence is CSVVLRELYNEQFF. CDR3 DNA sequence: TGCAGCGTTGTCCTACGGGAACTATACAATGAGCAGTTCTTC.

V usage is TRBV2 and J usage is TRBJ2-5; 9 bases are shared with TRBD1. Germline loops: CDR1 SNHLY, CDR2 FYNNEI. The CDR3 spans 18 residues. V shed 3 bases and J 3 bases; nucleotides not matched to a gene: 14. CDR3 sequence (DNA): TGTGCCAGCAGTGACCTACAGGGGGCTGGTTTCACCAAAGAGACCCAGTACTTC. Protein product: CASSDLQGAGFTKETQYF. Complete variable domain (other parts from reference TRBV2 and TRBJ2-5): EPEVTQTPSHQVTQMGQEVILRCVPISNHLYFYWYRQILGQKVEFLVSFYNNEISEKSEIFDDQFSVERPDGSNFTLKIRSTKLEDSAMYFCASSDLQGAGFTKETQYFGPGTRLLVL.

The chain is built from TRBV25-1 and TRBJ2-1, with TRBD2 identical over 7 bases. V lost 3 bases to trimming and J lost 10 bases; unmatched junction nucleotides: 9. This CDR3 has 14 amino acids. Germline CDR1 MGHDK, CDR2 SYGVNS. The CDR3 reads CASSDGSGMREQFF. For the CDR3, the DNA is TGTGCCAGCAGTGACGGAAGCGGGATGCGGGAGCAGTTCTTC.

This rearrangement joins TRBV6-1 to TRBJ1-1, with D possibly being TRBD1 (5 bases). The CDR3 totals 16 residues. The V end lost 2 bases, the J end lost 1 base, and 14 bases lay between the germline ends. CDR1 and CDR2 (germline): MNHNS, SASEGT. The CDR3 DNA reads TGTGCCAGCAGTGAACAGGGTCGCGGTCCGAACACTGAAGCTTTCTTT. Translating it yields CASSEQGRGPNTEAFF.

V usage is TRBV7-2 and J usage is TRBJ2-1; D is possibly TRBD1 or TRBD2 (5 bases each). Trimming removed 4 bases from V and 5 bases from J, with 15 bases in between. The CDR3 length is 15 residues. CDR1 is SGHTA and CDR2 is FQGNSA in the germline V gene. The CDR3 spells CASSSGRQTHNEQFF. The CDR3 coding sequence is TGTGCCAGCAGCTCGGGACGCCAGACCCACAATGAGCAGTTCTTC.

This sequence joins TRBV2 and TRBJ2-5; D remains unclear. The V end was cut by 7 bases, the J end by 3 bases, with 9 bases between. The CDR3 length is 12 residues. Germline V CDR1 and CDR2: SNHLY, FYNNEI. CDR3 in amino acids: CASKDGKETQYF. CDR3 coding DNA: TGTGCCAGCAAAGACGGAAAAGAGACCCAGTACTTC.

This sequence joins TRBV7-9 and TRBJ1-3; weak D call: TRBD1 (6 bases). The V gene's germline CDR1 is SEHNR and CDR2 FQNEAQ (reference sequence). V lost 2 bases, J lost 8 bases, and 13 bases lay in between. This CDR3 region has 14 residues. The CDR3 DNA sequence: TGTGCCAGCAGCTTACCAGGGGAAAAGGACACCATATATTTT. This gives the protein CASSLPGEKDTIYF.